This is a list of T cell receptor beta chains from one sample in a study of OX40 agonist ivuxolimab in advanced cancers. Data came from immunoSEQ multiplex PCR; TCRdb stores just in-frame clones and leaves some out. The data show more than 60,000 clones, about 90% seen once. The sequencing used CD4+ or CD8+ T cells sorted from blood, collected in a trial of the OX40 agonist ivuxolimab. All receptors come from an adult with an advanced solid tumor such as melanoma, head and neck, liver or kidney cancer. Each CDR3 is given with its conserved first and last residue. The size entry is marked missing in some rows and otherwise reads once, few, many or a size class.

>-|TRBV18|TRBJ2-3|16
CASSLGTSGSADTQYF
>-|TRBV7-2|TRBJ1-4|15
CASTLSSGSNEKLFF
>-|TRBV14|TRBJ2-7|12
CASSPSGVQQYF
>-|TRBV19|TRBJ2-7|14
CASSSMLSSYEQYF
>-|TRBV4-1|TRBJ1-1|15
CASSQGGQQNTEAFF
>-|TRBV28|TRBJ2-1|16
CASSPPGTGSYNEQFF
>-|TRBV11-2|TRBJ2-3|18
CASSSIRAERPKGDTQYF
>-|TRBV6-5|TRBJ2-7|15
CASSLMTGGRGEQYF
>-|TRBV5-1|TRBJ1-1|15
CASSLTYFGLTEAFF
>-|TRBV7-8|TRBJ2-2|15
CASSLVAGNTGELFF
>-|TRBV5-1|-|13
CASSQGSAYEQYF
>-|TRBV29-1|TRBJ1-1|14
CSVGHPFMNTEAFF
>few|TRBV11-3|TRBJ1-2|15
CASSPVQDRGFGYTF
>-|TRBV5-1|TRBJ1-1|15
CASSSHMVGNTEAFF
>-|TRBV30|TRBJ1-1|13
CAWSKGTGPEAFF
>-|TRBV30|TRBJ1-6|15
CAWSEQGPSGSPLHF
>-|TRBV6-6|TRBJ1-5|13
CASSYVGNQPQHF
>-|TRBV11-2|TRBJ2-5|14
CASSFQDTSETQYF
>-|TRBV6-1|TRBJ1-1|15
CASGIGARMNTEAFF
>-|TRBV29-1|TRBJ1-1|12
CSVGDPNTEAFF
>once|TRBV6-4|TRBJ1-1|13
CASSDQPNTEAFF
>-|TRBV14|TRBJ2-1|15
CASSQEGGGANEQFF
>-|TRBV6-5|TRBJ1-6|13
CASRWTVGSPLHF
>few|TRBV7-2|TRBJ1-5|12
CASSLVGQPQHF
>-|TRBV10-3|TRBJ2-5|16
CAISGGKAGGEETQYF
>-|TRBV30|TRBJ1-4|15
CAWSPQQTTNEKLFF
>-|TRBV4-1|TRBJ2-1|16
CASSYIALNSYNEQFF
>-|TRBV28|TRBJ2-1|16
CASSPGTSGRGNEQFF
>-|TRBV15|TRBJ1-6|18
CATSRAWTGAGGNSPLHF
>-|TRBV5-4|TRBJ2-5|15
CASSPETGGRETQYF
>-|TRBV11-2|TRBJ1-2|13
CASSLDREYGYTF
>-|TRBV30|TRBJ1-4|15
CAWSPKIRWGEKLFF
>-|TRBV28|TRBJ1-2|13
CASRLGQSYGYTF
>few|TRBV28|TRBJ2-7|13
CASRETASYEQYF
>-|TRBV11-1|TRBJ2-1|16
CASSTPTSGLDNEQFF
>-|TRBV5-1|TRBJ1-3|16
CASSLAEPGAGNTIYF
>-|TRBV30|TRBJ2-5|13
CAWSVGAQETQYF